These T cell receptor beta chains were read from a single sample in a study of cytomegalovirus exposure and HLA in healthy donors. The assay was immunoSEQ multiplex PCR, and TCRdb's table has in-frame clones only and misses some. Its clone listing holds more than 90,000 clones. Material for sequencing was PBMCs. Every receptor here comes from a man aged 25 to 45 in good health and CMV-seronegative. Both conserved end residues are part of each CDR3. A D gene is named only where the DNA matches it firmly.

>TRBV25-1|TRBJ1-5|NA
TGTGCCAGCAGTGAAATGACAGACAATCAGCCCCAGCATTTT
CASSEMTDNQPQHF
>TRBV5-6|TRBJ1-6|NA
TGTGCCAGCAGCTTGGGTGCAGGCCAGGTTAATTCACCCCTCCACTTT
CASSLGAGQVNSPLHF
>TRBV6-5|TRBJ1-2|NA
TGTGCCAGCAGTTACGATCAGGGGTACGGGGGCTACACCTTC
CASSYDQGYGGYTF
>TRBV19|TRBJ2-1|TRBD2
TGTGCCAGTAGTCTCTCGGGGGGGTACAATGAGCAGTTCTTC
CASSLSGGYNEQFF
>TRBV6-4|TRBJ2-2|TRBD2
TGTGCCAGCAGTGCACTAGCGGAGACCGGGGAGCTGTTTTTT
CASSALAETGELFF
>TRBV18|TRBJ2-7|TRBD1
TGTGCCAGCTCACCGCCGGGGACAGCCAGCTACGAGCAGTACTTC
CASSPPGTASYEQYF
>TRBV5-5|TRBJ1-2|TRBD1
TGTGCCAGCAGCTTGGAGGGGACAGTTTATGGCTACACCTTC
CASSLEGTVYGYTF
>TRBV7-9|TRBJ1-2|TRBD1
TGTGCCAGCAGCTTGCCGGGACAGGGGGCAGTCGGCTATGGCTACACCTTC
CASSLPGQGAVGYGYTF
>TRBV5-8|TRBJ1-4|NA
TGTGCCAGCAGCTTGTTAAGGCGCGGGCCAAATGAAAAACTGTTTTTT
CASSLLRRGPNEKLFF
>TRBV6-1|TRBJ1-5|TRBD1
TGTGCCAGCAGTGAAACAGGGGTTAGCAATCAGCCCCAGCATTTT
CASSETGVSNQPQHF
>TRBV7-2|TRBJ2-2|NA
TGTGCCAGCAGCCAGGGGCGGCAGGGAAACACCGGGGAGCTGTTTTTT
CASSQGRQGNTGELFF
>TRBV5-1|TRBJ1-5|NA
TGCGCCAGCAGCAGGGAGGGGGGCAATCAGCCCCAGCATTTT
CASSREGGNQPQHF
>TRBV6-6|TRBJ2-7|NA
TGTGCCAGCAGTTACGTGCAGGGAGGAAACTACGAGCAGTACTTC
CASSYVQGGNYEQYF
>TRBV7-9|TRBJ1-1|NA
TGTGCCAGCAGCTTAGTCGTAGAGGGAGGTGAAGCTTTCTTT
CASSLVVEGGEAFF
>TRBV5-6|TRBJ2-1|TRBD1
TGTGCCAGCAGCTTGGCTCTGACAGGGGGGTCCTACAATGAGCAGTTCTTC
CASSLALTGGSYNEQFF
>TRBV5-1|TRBJ1-6|NA
TGCGCCAGCTCGGACGGACTTCTGAGCTCCTATAATTCACCCCTCCACTTT
CASSDGLLSSYNSPLHF
>TRBV7-7|TRBJ2-5|NA
TGTGCCAGCAGCTTAGGGGAGGCAGAGACCCAGTACTTC
CASSLGEAETQYF
>TRBV7-2|TRBJ1-5|TRBD1
TGTGCCAGCAGCTTGGTGACAGGGGCCGGCAATCAGCCCCAGCATTTT
CASSLVTGAGNQPQHF
>TRBV5-4|TRBJ2-3|TRBD2
TGTGCCAGCAGCTTGAAAGGGACTAGCGGGACCACAGATACGCAGTATTTT
CASSLKGTSGTTDTQYF
>TRBV13|TRBJ2-1|TRBD2
TGTGCCAGCAGCGCTAGCGGGGGGGCGTACAATGAGCAGTTCTTC
CASSASGGAYNEQFF
>TRBV19|TRBJ2-7|TRBD2
TGTGCCAGTAGTTTATTAGCGGGGGGCTCACCGCAGTACTTC
CASSLLAGGSPQYF
>TRBV25-1|TRBJ2-3|TRBD2
TGTGCCAGCGGTCGGGGGGGCCACACAGATACGCAGTATTTT
CASGRGGHTDTQYF
>TRBV2|TRBJ1-5|NA
TGTGCCAGCAGTGGCCAGGGAGGGGTGTATCAGCCCCAGCATTTT
CASSGQGGVYQPQHF
>TRBV7-2|TRBJ1-1|TRBD1
TGTGCCAGCAGCCCCAGGGGGCGGGTAGCTGAAGCTTTCTTT
CASSPRGRVAEAFF
>TRBV5-1|TRBJ2-7|TRBD1
TGCGCCAGCAGCTTGGGGACAGGGGGCGCGGGCGAGCAGTACTTC
CASSLGTGGAGEQYF
>TRBV19|TRBJ1-1|TRBD1
TGTGCCAGTAGTAGAAGGGGGCTCGGGGACACTGAAGCTTTCTTT
CASSRRGLGDTEAFF
>TRBV5-1|TRBJ1-5|TRBD1
TGCGCCAGCAGCTTGACAGGGGGAGGCAATCAGCCCCAGCATTTT
CASSLTGGGNQPQHF
>TRBV28|TRBJ2-7|NA
TGTGCCAGCAGTTTGGCCACCTCCTACGAGCAGTACTTC
CASSLATSYEQYF
>TRBV10-3|TRBJ1-2|TRBD1
TGTGCCATCAGATTGACAGGGTTTGGCTACACCTTC
CAIRLTGFGYTF
>TRBV30|TRBJ2-7|TRBD2
TGTGCCTGGAGTGGGGTAGCGGGGGTCGTACTCAACGAGCAGTACTTC
CAWSGVAGVVLNEQYF
>TRBV6-6|TRBJ2-7|NA
TGTGCCAGCACCAATCAAAATTCTTACAGGTACGAGCAGTACTTC
CASTNQNSYRYEQYF
>TRBV5-1|TRBJ2-5|NA
TGCGCCAGCAGCTTGGATTCGGGGTGGCGGGAGACCCAGTACTTC
CASSLDSGWRETQYF
>TRBV10-3|TRBJ2-5|NA
TGTGCCATCAGACAGGGAATGAAGACGTGGGAGACCCAGTACTTC
CAIRQGMKTWETQYF
>TRBV5-1|TRBJ1-4|TRBD1
TGCGCCAGCAACCTCATGGGACAGGTTAATGAAAAACTGTTTTTT
CASNLMGQVNEKLFF
>TRBV27|TRBJ1-5|NA
TGTGCCAGCAGTTTATCGCAGGGGACTCAGCCCCAGCATTTT
CASSLSQGTQPQHF
>TRBV2|TRBJ1-5|NA
TGTGCCAGCAAGGTTGAGACGGGTCAGCCCCAGCATTTT
CASKVETGQPQHF
>TRBV5-1|TRBJ2-5|TRBD1
TGCGCCAGCAGCCCGGGGACAGGGCAAGAGACCCAGTACTTC
CASSPGTGQETQYF
>TRBV5-8|TRBJ2-5|NA
TGTGCCAGCAGCTTGGCCGGGACCCAGTACTTC
CASSLAGTQYF
>TRBV5-1|TRBJ2-3|NA
TGCGCCAGCACCGGGGTAAGGACAGATACGCAGTATTTT
CASTGVRTDTQYF
>TRBV27|TRBJ1-5|NA
TGTGCCAGCAGACCCCAGGGAGGAAGCAATCAGCCCCAGCATTTT
CASRPQGGSNQPQHF
>TRBV5-1|TRBJ1-1|NA
TGCGCCAGCAGCTTAGAATTTGGGAGGGCTAAGAACACTGAAGCTTTCTTT
CASSLEFGRAKNTEAFF
>TRBV7-6|TRBJ2-5|NA
TGTGCCAGCAGCTTAGGGCCGGGGGTAGGCGAAGAGACCCAGTACTTC
CASSLGPGVGEETQYF
>TRBV19|TRBJ2-7|NA
TGTGCCAGTAGTATAGACCCGACACGACCTACCTACGAGCAGTACTTC
CASSIDPTRPTYEQYF
>TRBV9|TRBJ1-2|TRBD1
TGTGCCAGCAGCGCCTACCAAGGGGGCCCCTATGGCTACACCTTC
CASSAYQGGPYGYTF
>TRBV5-1|TRBJ2-5|NA
TGCGCCAGCAGCTTGGGTCCGGACCAGGGTTATCAGTACTTC
CASSLGPDQGYQYF
>TRBV5-6|TRBJ2-3|TRBD2
TGTGCCAGCAGCCGGACGTGGCGGGGGGCTAGCACAGATACGCAGTATTTT
CASSRTWRGASTDTQYF
>TRBV10-3|TRBJ2-6|NA
TGTGCCATCAGTGAGTTTCTCGGGGTGGCTGGGGCCAACGTCCTGACTTTC
CAISEFLGVAGANVLTF
>TRBV28|TRBJ2-2|NA
TGTGCCAGCAGTACTCCGGGGGACACCGGGGAGCTGTTTTTT
CASSTPGDTGELFF
>TRBV7-3|TRBJ2-7|TRBD2
TGTGCCAGCAGCTCAGGCGGGGGGGACTACGAGCAGTACTTC
CASSSGGGDYEQYF
>TRBV5-1|TRBJ2-7|TRBD2
TGCGCCAGCAGCTTGACTAGCGGGGAATCCTACGAGCAGTACTTC
CASSLTSGESYEQYF
>TRBV2|TRBJ1-4|NA
TGTGCCAGCGGGGGCAGCGGTAATGAAAAACTGTTTTTT
CASGGSGNEKLFF
>TRBV6-1|TRBJ2-5|NA
TGTGCCAGCCTCGGGTTGGGGCGAGAGACCCAGTACTTC
CASLGLGRETQYF
>TRBV29-1|TRBJ1-2|TRBD1
TGCAGCGTTAGGGACAGCTATGGCTACACCTTC
CSVRDSYGYTF
>TRBV7-9|TRBJ1-1|NA
TGTGCCAGCAGCTCCCAGGGAAGGGAAGCTTTCTTT
CASSSQGREAFF
>TRBV19|TRBJ2-1|TRBD1
TGTGCCAGTAGCCCCTTCGGACAGGGGGCGAGGAATGAGCAGTTCTTC
CASSPFGQGARNEQFF
>TRBV5-8|TRBJ2-1|TRBD2
TGTGCCAGCAGCTTTTCACTAGCGGGGGCCCCCTCTTCCTACAATGAGCAGTTCTTC
CASSFSLAGAPSSYNEQFF
>TRBV19|TRBJ1-2|NA
TGTGCCAGTACCCCTTTACCCGGGAGTAACTATGGCTACACCTTC
CASTPLPGSNYGYTF
>TRBV5-5|TRBJ2-5|TRBD2
TGTGCCAGCAGTTCAGCGGGGTCCTTCGGGGAGACCCAGTACTTC
CASSSAGSFGETQYF
>TRBV27|TRBJ1-1|TRBD1
TGTGCCAGCAGCCAGGGGGCGATCGCTGAAGCTTTCTTT
CASSQGAIAEAFF
>TRBV29-1|TRBJ2-1|NA
TGCAGCGTTGCTGGGCTAGAGCAGTTCTTC
CSVAGLEQFF